This T cell receptor beta chain was profiled in a study of shared clonotypes between healthy human individuals. CD45RO-negative, CCR7-positively selected cells formed the naive CD8 fraction, excluding terminally differentiated effector memory CD45RA+ cells. Recent vaccinations or acute infections were absent in the healthy HIV-negative adult donors. The repertoire was sequenced with immunoSEQ multiplex PCR; TCRdb's copy has only in-frame clones and lacks some. The table lists around 2,000,000 clones, approximately 94% of them singletons. Germline values: CDR1 SGHTS, CDR2 YDEGEE. CDR3 length: 17 amino acids. V shed 0 bases and J 8 bases; nucleotides not matched to a gene: 10.

The source is a man between 18 and 29 years old in good health. Sequenced sample: naive CD8+ T cells sorted from blood. The chain combines TRBV5-8 with TRBJ2-1; 11 bases line up with TRBD1. The CDR3 here is CASSLAGTGGRGDEQFF. The CDR3 nucleotides are TGTGCCAGCAGCTTGGCCGGGACAGGGGGGAGAGGCGATGAGCAGTTCTTC.